This TCR beta chain was obtained from a study of T-cell reconstitution after alpha-beta-depleted transplantation in children. At least ten counts were recorded for this clonotype. CDR1 and CDR2 from the germline V gene are SQVTM and ANQGSEA. The CDR3 covers 14 residues. V was cut by 5 bases and J by 2 bases, with 14 bases left in between. TCRbeta library preparation incorporated unique molecular identifiers. Each CDR3 protein is one row after TCRdb ran MiXCR on the PCR reads. The data show about 230,000 distinct CDR3 sequences, with around 11% seen just once and 2.6% held by the top ten. This receptor was obtained from a human donor who donated a stem cell graft to a child with acute lymphoblastic leukemia. The V and J genes are TRBV29-1 and TRBJ2-3, with unresolved D. Here the sequenced sample was PBMCs from the stem cell graft donor, taken from the stem cell graft. As DNA, the CDR3 is TGCAGCGTTTTAGGAAGACAATACACAGATACGCAGTATTTT. It specifies CSVLGRQYTDTQYF.